The rows below give T cell receptor beta chains drawn from one sample of a study of beta chain features in type 1 diabetes. This table comes from immunoSEQ multiplex PCR, and its TCRdb copy is limited to in-frame clones, with some not included. This sample has around 500,000 clones, with about an eighth found just once. Sequencing was done on a sample of naive CD4+ T cells from blood. The receptors here all came from a woman under 30 in good health. CDR3s include the opening cysteine and the closing phenylalanine or tryptophan. Each record gives: CDR3 length, J gene, V gene, CDR3 protein.

length: 16
J: TRBJ2-5
V: TRBV30
CDR3: CAWSPPPGQGQKTQYF

length: 15
J: TRBJ2-3
V: TRBV4-2
CDR3: CASSQGDRDDDTQYF

length: 16
J: TRBJ2-1
V: TRBV9
CDR3: CASSVSGTGGYNEQFF

length: 13
J: TRBJ1-1
V: TRBV7-9
CDR3: CASSPGMNTEAFF

length: 13
J: TRBJ1-6
V: TRBV29-1
CDR3: CSVGDRVGSPLHF

length: 14
J: TRBJ1-2
V: TRBV7-2
CDR3: CASSAWTGPASYTF

length: 13
J: TRBJ2-1
V: TRBV28
CDR3: CASRAPVYNEQFF

length: 18
J: TRBJ2-2
V: TRBV5-4
CDR3: CASSPGGLAAANTGELFF

length: 14
J: TRBJ2-5
V: TRBV2
CDR3: CASSELAGPETQYF

length: 15
J: TRBJ2-1
V: TRBV6-4
CDR3: CASSDPQLLDNEQFF

length: 14
J: TRBJ2-3
V: TRBV6-6
CDR3: CASGSSGRRNTQYF

length: 15
J: TRBJ2-1
V: TRBV29-1
CDR3: CSVEGGGDSYNEQFF

length: 15
J: TRBJ1-2
V: TRBV7-2
CDR3: CASSLVGLPLYGYTF

length: 11
J: TRBJ1-4
V: TRBV14
CDR3: CASSHGEKLFF